The 2 T cell receptor beta chains below all came from one sample that was sequenced in a study of blood T cell repertoires in COVID-19. The method was immunoSEQ multiplex PCR; TCRdb's version includes in-frame clones alone and lacks a portion of them. This sample has under 200,000 clones; around 85% occur once, and the top ten carry roughly 8%. The specimen was peripheral blood. All receptors derive from a man in his sixties with acute or convalescent COVID-19.

The rearrangement uses TRBV21-1 and TRBJ1-1; the table calls TRBD1, which could not be checked here. TRBV21-1 is an annotated pseudogene. This CDR3 is built from 16 residues. CDR3 nucleotide sequence: TGTGCCAGCGGTCGCCGGGACAGGGAAAATAAGGTGAAGGCTTTCTTT. It specifies CASGRRDRENKVKAFF.

By frequency in the sample, this clone is medium-sized. J is TRBJ2-6 and V is TRBV7-9, with 7 bases that match TRBD2. The CDR3 consists of 17 residues. Germline V gene lookup returns CDR1 SEHNR and CDR2 FQNEAQ (reference sequence). Unmatched junction bases numbered 8, after V lost 6 bases and J lost 0 bases. The CDR3: CASRWGGTGSGANVLTF. CDR3 DNA sequence: TGTGCCAGCAGGTGGGGAGGGACCGGCTCTGGGGCCAACGTCCTGACTTTC. Combining the CDR3 with reference TRBV7-9 and TRBJ2-6 gives the whole variable domain DTGVSQNPRHKITKRGQNVTFRCDPISEHNRLYWYRQTLGQGPEFLTYFQNEAQLEKSRLLSDRFSAERPKGSFSTLEIQRTEQGDSAMYLCASRWGGTGSGANVLTFGAGSRLTVL.